Presented here are 21 T cell receptor beta chains from one specimen sequenced in a study of blood T cells in healthy people across ages. A second roughly 6 to 12 cycle PCR used barcoded and J-beta primers. TCRdb used MiXCR to reprocess the 5' RACE reads, holding one entry per CDR3 protein. The sample records 600,000 or so distinct CDR3 sequences, more than 45% being singletons. The specimen was blood. Receptors were obtained from an older man in good health.

The chain recombines TRBV20-1 with TRBJ2-7, with D possibly TRBD1 on 6 matching bases. Deletions cut 1 base from V and 0 bases from J, with 16 bases between. Germline-derived CDR1 and CDR2 are DFQATT and SNEGSKA (reference sequence). The CDR3 extends over 16 amino acids. The DNA for the CDR3 is TGCAGTGCTAGAGTTGGGGGCAGGGTCGGCTCCTACGAGCAGTACTTC. Translating gives CSARVGGRVGSYEQYF.

The chain uses TRBV24-1 and TRBJ2-1; a possible D gene is TRBD2 (5 bases). The ends were cut back, 0 bases at V and 3 bases at J, with 8 bases in the middle. Germline assignment: CDR1 KGHDR and CDR2 SFDVKD. This CDR3 comprises 15 residues. CDR3 sequence (DNA): TGTGCCACCAGTGATTTGAGCGGCAGCTACAATGAGCAGTTCTTC. Amino acids: CATSDLSGSYNEQFF.

The gene calls are TRBV3-1 and TRBJ2-3, with unresolved D. CDR3 size: 14 residues. V lost 5 bases and J lost 6, with 15 bases in between. The germline gives CDR1 LGHDT, CDR2 YNNKEL (reference sequence). The CDR3 nucleotides are TGTGCCAGCAGCTCGCAGCGCCTCCGGGATACGCAGTATTTT. Encoded protein: CASSSQRLRDTQYF.

Of note for this clonotype: A much larger clone is a single base away; this may be a read error. The chain is built from TRBV6-5 and TRBJ2-1; D remains unclear. The J call may be faulty, since TRBJ2-7 better matches the DNA end. From germline, CDR1 is MNHEY and CDR2 SVGAGI. The CDR3 is 12 residues long. As DNA, the CDR3 is TGTGCCAGCAAGACGACTTACAATGAGCAGTACTTC. Its translation is CASKTTYNEQYF.

This clonotype was seen more than once but under ten times. V gene TRBV20-1 combines with J gene TRBJ2-7; possible D gene TRBD1, 5 bases. This CDR3 has 14 amino acids. Looked up from germline, CDR1 is DFQATT and CDR2 is SNEGSKA (reference sequence). Deletions cut 0 bases from V and 3 bases from J, with 12 bases between. CDR3 sequence: CSARDLDSSYEQYF. CDR3 DNA sequence: TGCAGTGCTAGAGATCTCGACAGTAGCTACGAGCAGTACTTC.

Here the CDR3 reads CSSEGGRASTDTQYF. The DNA of the CDR3 is TGCAGCTCCGAGGGAGGGAGGGCCTCTACAGATACGCAGTATTTT. This sequence joins TRBV29-1 and TRBJ2-3; 7 bases are a match to TRBD2. The CDR3 extends over 15 amino acids. Germline CDR1 and CDR2: SQVTM and ANQGSEA. The V segment lost 8 bases and the J segment 3 bases; nucleotides outside the gene matches: 14.

The chain carries TRBV29-1 and TRBJ2-7; 7 bases line up with TRBD1. Germline V gives CDR1 SQVTM, CDR2 ANQGSEA. The ends lost 3 bases at V and 2 bases at J; junction bases unmatched: 13. CDR3 length: 16 amino acids. This CDR3 reads CSVEDTGEDRPYEQYF. The CDR3 DNA reads TGCAGCGTTGAGGACACAGGGGAAGACAGGCCCTACGAGCAGTACTTC.

This clonotype came up a few times. V usage is TRBV25-1 and J usage is TRBJ2-7, with 9 bases aligning to TRBD2. Trimming took 7 bases from V and 3 from J; bases not matched to a gene: 10. This CDR3 has 15 residues. In germline, CDR1 is MGHDK, CDR2 SYGVNS. The CDR3 DNA is TGTGCCAGCACCCAAGGTCTAGCGGGGAGCTACGAGCAGTACTTC. As protein: CASTQGLAGSYEQYF.

CDR3: CASSRRAGGFYEQYF. The CDR3, as DNA: TGTGCCAGCAGCAGGCGGGCAGGGGGCTTCTACGAGCAGTACTTC. The V and J genes are TRBV21-1 and TRBJ2-7; TRBD2, the table's D call, lacks a check against the DNA. TRBV21-1 is shown as a pseudogene. The CDR3 length is 15 residues.

This clonotype was counted between two and nine times. The V and J genes are TRBV2 and TRBJ2-1, with TRBD1 as a possible D gene (5 bases). V was clipped by 2 bases and J by 1 base, with 6 bases between them. The CDR3 has 14 amino acids. Germline V gene data show CDR1 as SNHLY and CDR2 as FYNNEI. This chain's CDR3 is CASSEQGSYNEQFF. The CDR3 bases are TGTGCCAGCAGTGAACAGGGTTCCTACAATGAGCAGTTCTTC.

The chain has TRBV5-6 and TRBJ1-5; D is ambiguous. V gave up 2 bases and J gave up 7 bases, with 10 bases separating them. The CDR3 consists of 13 residues. The germline gives CDR1 SGHDT, CDR2 YYEEEE. CDR3 in DNA: TGTGCCAGCAGCTTAACCGTCGGACAGCCCCAGCATTTT. It codes for CASSLTVGQPQHF.

This clonotype came up many times. The genes are TRBV29-1 and TRBJ2-1; 7 nucleotides match TRBD1. The CDR3 is made up of 13 amino acids. After removal of 4 bases from V and 3 bases from J, the junction contained 3 bases not matched to a gene. Per the germline V gene, CDR1 is SQVTM and CDR2 is ANQGSEA. CDR3 nucleotides: TGCAGCGTTGTGTCAGGGGGCTACAATGAGCAGTTCTTC. As protein: CSVVSGGYNEQFF.

The chain joins TRBV7-2 to TRBJ2-7, with TRBD1 matching 7 bases. Germline lookup yields CDR1 SGHTA and CDR2 FQGNSA. The J segment lost 1 base and the V segment lost 1 base, leaving 7 bases of the junction unmatched. The CDR3 totals 16 residues. CDR3 DNA: TGTGCCAGCAGCTTAGGTCCCCAGACAGGGTCCTACGAGCAGTACTTC. Its protein product is CASSLGPQTGSYEQYF.

This clonotype was found once. This could be a read error, since a much larger clone is one nucleotide away. The CDR3, as DNA: TGTGCCAGCAGTCACGACTCGGAAGAGACCCAGTACTTC. Protein product: CASSHDSEETQYF. The rearrangement joins TRBV6-6 to TRBJ2-5; D is unclear. This CDR3 comprises 13 residues. Per germline, CDR1 MNHNY and CDR2 SVGAGI (reference sequence). V was trimmed by 5 bases and J by 3 bases, leaving 10 bases between them.

This clonotype was seen just once. The chain carries TRBV7-2 and TRBJ1-5, with D possibly being TRBD1 (6 bases). Trimming took off 5 bases at V and 9 bases at J, with 14 bases between the two ends. Germline V lookup: CDR1 SGHTA, CDR2 FQGNSA. There are 13 residues in the CDR3. The CDR3 sequence: CASSAGAGGPQHF. CDR3 DNA: TGTGCCAGCAGCGCAGGGGCGGGCGGGCCCCAGCATTTT.

This clonotype occurred once. This rearrangement joins TRBV4-1 to TRBJ2-2; 8 bases map to TRBD2. V was pared by 2 bases and J by 2 bases, with 13 bases of the junction left unmatched. Germline-derived CDR1 and CDR2 are MGHRA and YSYEKL. The CDR3 loop spans 19 amino acids. DNA of the CDR3: TGCGCCAGCAGCCAACGCCACGGGGGCGGGAGGTTTAACACCGGGGAGCTGTTTTTT. It is translated as CASSQRHGGGRFNTGELFF.

The chain employs TRBV6-1 and TRBJ1-1; 7 bases map to TRBD1. J was trimmed by 2 bases and V by 5 bases; bases with no gene match: 17. This CDR3 spans 18 amino acids. Germline CDR1 is MNHNS and CDR2 is SASEGT. CDR3 DNA sequence: TGTGCCAGCAGTAGCCCCCACAGGGGTGGCTTAGCTAACACTGAAGCTTTCTTT. Translated: CASSSPHRGGLANTEAFF.

This sequence joins TRBV11-2 and TRBJ2-5, with D possibly matching TRBD2 (6 bases). This CDR3 has 14 amino acids. V was shortened by 4 bases and J by 1 base, with 10 bases between the two germline ends. Germline V CDR1 and CDR2: SGHAT, FQNNGV. The CDR3 DNA follows: TGTGCCAGCAGCTCCGGGACTCTCCAAGAGACCCAGTACTTC. It encodes CASSSGTLQETQYF.

This clonotype occurred a few times. V and J are TRBV10-3 and TRBJ2-5; no firm D call. Trimming pared 4 bases from V and 3 bases from J, leaving 9 bases between. CDR3 size: 13 residues. From germline, CDR1 is ENHRY and CDR2 SYGVKD. DNA of the CDR3: TGTGCCATCAGTGTGCAGCTTAAAGAGACCCAGTACTTC. Its translation: CAISVQLKETQYF.

V is TRBV5-1 and J is TRBJ2-1; TRBD1 matches at 7 bases. CDR3 length: 16 residues. CDR1 and CDR2 from the germline V gene are SGHRS and YFSETQ. The V and J ends lost 4 bases and 0 bases, in that order; junction bases with no gene match: 7. DNA of the CDR3: TGCGCCAGCAGCAGGACAGGTGGGTACTCCTACAATGAGCAGTTCTTC. This sequence encodes CASSRTGGYSYNEQFF.

The chain combines TRBV20-1 with TRBJ2-1; D possibly uses TRBD1 or TRBD2 (5 bases each). Trimming stripped 6 bases from V and 7 bases from J, with 22 bases between. Germline CDR1 DFQATT, CDR2 SNEGSKA (reference sequence). The CDR3 runs 15 residues. The CDR3 sequence is CSAQTGTDHENEQFF. The CDR3 DNA follows: TGCAGTGCCCAAACCGGGACGGACCACGAGAATGAGCAGTTCTTC.